Listed here are 19 T cell receptor beta chains from one sample, sequenced in a study of T cell repertoires in cytomegalovirus infection (dated by TCRdb to between 2017 and 2020). The run used an Illumina HiSeq 1500. The raw public data were reprocessed by TCRdb itself: fastp quality trimming at Q25, MiXCR clonotype calling, in-frame beta chains only. Each CDR3 protein gets just one entry, which takes the most common genes and DNA from the rows behind it. The sample table contains a few hundred thousand distinct CDR3 sequences; only one count was recorded for roughly 22% of them. Clones ranked in the top ten supply 15% to 20% of the sample. Sequencing was carried out using CD8+ T cells from PBMCs. Receptor source: a human donor in good health (CMV status not recorded). Some clones in this sample may be carry-over from other donors' samples.

The table lists this clonotype with a few counts. The CDR3 nucleotides are TGCAGTGGGGACGAAGGGGGGGACCTTGAGCAGTTCTTC. This codes for CSGDEGGDLEQFF. This sequence joins TRBV20-1 and TRBJ2-1; possible D gene TRBD2, 7 bases. Germline CDR1 and CDR2: DFQATT and SNEGSKA (reference sequence). There are 13 residues in the CDR3. Deletions cut 7 bases from V and 9 bases from J, with 19 bases between.

J is TRBJ1-5 and V is TRBV7-7, with D perhaps TRBD1 (6 bases). Germline V gene sequence: CDR1 SSHAT, CDR2 FNYEAQ (reference sequence). The CDR3 is 20 residues long. With 4 bases removed from V and 3 bases from J, the gap between germline ends came to 28 bases. CDR3 bases: TGTGCCAGCAGCTCCAAGCGGGCGGTCAGGGGAATTGGGGCCAATCAGCCCCAGCATTTT. This sequence encodes CASSSKRAVRGIGANQPQHF.

At least ten counts were recorded for this clonotype. This chain connects TRBV28 to TRBJ2-1; TRBD2 matches at 10 bases. The germline gives CDR1 MDHEN, CDR2 SYDVKM. With V trimmed by 6 bases and J by 5 bases, 7 bases remained unmatched. There are 15 residues in the CDR3. The CDR3 coding sequence is TGTGCCAGCAGACCAAGCGGGGGGGGAAACAATGAGCAGTTCTTC. Amino acids: CASRPSGGGNNEQFF.

This clonotype was recorded a few times. The rearrangement joins TRBV2 to TRBJ2-1, with D uncertain. The germline gives CDR1 SNHLY, CDR2 FYNNEI. The CDR3 contains 16 residues. With 8 bases removed from V and 0 bases from J, the gap between germline ends came to 17 bases. In DNA form, the CDR3 reads TGTGCCAGCGGGATGTCCCTCATTAGCTCCTACAATGAGCAGTTCTTC. It yields the protein CASGMSLISSYNEQFF.

This chain joins TRBV20-1 and TRBJ2-7; D possibly uses TRBD1 or TRBD2 (7 bases each). The CDR3 is 14 amino acids. V was shortened by 5 bases and J by 3 bases, with 17 bases between the two germline ends. Germline CDR1 reads DFQATT; CDR2 reads SNEGSKA (reference sequence). The DNA for the CDR3 is TGCAGTGCTCAGGGGGGGGGCCTGAACTACGAGCAGTACTTC. This gives the protein CSAQGGGLNYEQYF.

By proportion, this clonotype is medium-sized. This chain links TRBV19 with TRBJ2-1; D gene ambiguous. The V gene's germline CDR1 is LNHDA and CDR2 SQIVND (reference sequence). Deletions cut 1 base from V and 9 bases from J, with 10 bases between. The CDR3 runs 13 residues. The CDR3 region has the DNA TGTGCCAGTAGTATAGCCGTAGGGTCTGAGCAGTTCTTC. Protein sequence: CASSIAVGSEQFF.

The genes are TRBV5-1 and TRBJ2-7; D not resolved. Germline values: CDR1 SGHRS, CDR2 YFSETQ. The CDR3 runs to 16 residues. The V gene lost 0 bases and the J gene lost 0 bases, with 13 bases spanning the gap. The CDR3 DNA sequence: TGCGCCAGCAGCTTGGAAAGTTCGAGGTACTCCTACGAGCAGTACTTC. Its protein is CASSLESSRYSYEQYF.

This clonotype was counted at least ten times. The chain combines TRBV7-2 with TRBJ1-6; no reliable D call. V shed 3 bases and J shed 0 bases, with 12 bases lying between them. In germline, CDR1 is SGHTA, CDR2 FQGNSA. The CDR3 is 17 residues long. The DNA of the CDR3 is TGTGCCAGCAGCTTTACGCCGGGGAGCTCCTATAATTCACCCCTCCACTTT. It is translated as CASSFTPGSSYNSPLHF.

CDR3 sequence: CSASPGQGDQPQHF. In DNA, the CDR3 is TGCAGTGCTAGCCCGGGACAGGGTGATCAGCCCCAGCATTTT. The genes are TRBV20-1 and TRBJ1-5, with 9 bases aligning to TRBD1. Germline CDR1 reads DFQATT; CDR2 reads SNEGSKA (reference sequence). The CDR3 length is 14 residues. Trimming at V came to 3 bases and at J to 5 bases, leaving 5 bases not matched to a gene.

The J gene is TRBJ1-6, the V gene TRBV28; no clear D. Trimming shortened V by 5 bases and J by 0 bases, and 11 bases separated the two germline ends. CDR3 size: 16 residues. Germline CDR1 is MDHEN and CDR2 is SYDVKM. The CDR3 is CASSLTAYSYNSPLHF. The CDR3 coding sequence is TGTGCCAGCAGTCTGACTGCATACTCCTATAATTCACCCCTCCACTTT.

This clonotype turned up a few times. The J gene is TRBJ2-1, the V gene TRBV4-2, with 9 bases lining up with TRBD2. Germline values: CDR1 LGHNA, CDR2 YNFKEQ. The trim removed 1 base at V and 7 bases at J, leaving 5 bases unmatched. This CDR3 region has 15 residues. This chain's CDR3 is CASSQGDSGGNEQFF. CDR3 bases: TGTGCCAGCAGCCAAGGTGATAGCGGGGGTAATGAGCAGTTCTTC.

This clonotype came up a few times. The chain is built from TRBV27 and TRBJ2-1, with 12 bases lining up with TRBD2. CDR3 length: 20 amino acids. Per the germline V gene, CDR1 is MNHEY and CDR2 is SMNVEV (reference sequence). The V segment lost 4 bases and the J segment 2 bases; nucleotides outside the gene matches: 15. The CDR3 reads CASSSTTSGGNHIPYNEQFF. CDR3 coding DNA: TGTGCCAGCAGTTCAACCACTAGCGGGGGGAATCACATCCCCTACAATGAGCAGTTCTTC.

This clonotype has only a few counts. This chain links TRBV6-5 with TRBJ2-7; D might be TRBD1 (6 bases). The length of the CDR3 is 16 residues. Trimming pared 4 bases from V and 2 bases from J, leaving 18 bases between. CDR1 and CDR2 from the germline V gene are MNHEY and SVGAGI. DNA of the CDR3: TGTGCCAGCAGTTCCACCTTCAACAGGGTCACCTACGAGCAGTACTTC. Translation: CASSSTFNRVTYEQYF.

This clonotype is medium-sized (0.01 to 0.1%) by share. The genes are TRBV12-3 or TRBV12-4 and TRBJ2-7; D perhaps matches TRBD1 (5 bases). Deletions cut 0 bases from V and 6 bases from J, with 9 bases between. The CDR3 is 13 amino acids. The CDR3 region is CASSLADSSEQYF. The DNA for the CDR3 is TGTGCCAGCAGTTTAGCCGACAGTTCCGAGCAGTACTTC.

This clonotype was seen many times. The rearrangement joins TRBV7-6 to TRBJ2-1, with D possibly TRBD2 on 5 matching bases. V was trimmed by 5 bases and J by 5 bases, leaving 19 bases between them. Germline V gene sequence: CDR1 SGHVS, CDR2 FNYEAQ. There are 16 residues in the CDR3. The CDR3 loop reads CASSAEPSGINNEQFF. CDR3 sequence (DNA): TGTGCCAGCAGCGCAGAACCATCCGGGATCAACAATGAGCAGTTCTTC.

This chain links TRBV11-2 with TRBJ2-7; 7 bases match TRBD2. V lost 8 bases and J lost 1; bases outside the gene matches: 17. The germline gives CDR1 SGHAT, CDR2 FQNNGV. The CDR3 extends over 17 amino acids. The CDR3 loop reads CASASPGGLAVSYEQYF. In DNA form, the CDR3 reads TGTGCCAGCGCGTCACCCGGAGGGCTAGCGGTATCCTACGAGCAGTACTTC. Drawing the rest from reference TRBV11-2 and TRBJ2-7, the complete variable domain is EAGVAQSPRYKIIEKRQSVAFWCNPISGHATLYWYQQILGQGPKLLIQFQNNGVVDDSQLPKDRFSAERLKGVDSTLKIQPAKLEDSAVYLCASASPGGLAVSYEQYFGPGTRLTVT.

V gene TRBV19 combines with J gene TRBJ2-7, with D unclear. There are 14 residues in the CDR3. Germline V lookup: CDR1 LNHDA, CDR2 SQIVND (reference sequence). Deletions cut 6 bases from V and 3 bases from J, with 15 bases between. The CDR3 nucleotides are TGTGCCAGTAGCAGCCAAGGGCAAATCTACGAGCAGTACTTC. This encodes CASSSQGQIYEQYF.

The rearrangement links TRBV6-4 to TRBJ2-2; D gene uncertain. There are 13 residues in the CDR3. CDR1 and CDR2 (germline): MRHNA, SNTAGT. Trimming removed 6 bases at V and 6 bases at J, with 11 bases between. The CDR3 protein is CASSPGLAGELFF. The CDR3 DNA is TGTGCCAGCAGCCCTGGGCTAGCCGGGGAGCTGTTTTTT.

The gene calls are TRBV6-8 and TRBJ2-3; D ambiguous. CDR3 length equals 13 residues. V was cut by 4 bases and J by 7 bases, with 12 bases left in between. CDR1 MNHGY and CDR2 SAAAGT come from the germline V gene. The CDR3 reads CASSSQNSHTQYF. Written as DNA, the CDR3 is TGTGCCAGCAGTTCCCAGAACAGCCATACGCAGTATTTT.